Detailed here is one TCR beta chain. Its antigen is undetermined. This entry belongs to a study of Ad26.COV2.S vaccination and SARS-CoV-2 variants. Overall study findings and caveats: Vaccinees showed greater spike-specific TCR breadth than placebo recipients. Once vaccination had occurred, spike-specific CD8+ and CD4+ T cell responses reportedly showed substantial breadth. It was found that vaccine and placebo recipients had similar non-spike TCR breadth.

Generated by immunoSEQ multiplex PCR, the TCRdb table keeps only in-frame clones and is missing some. The sample shows 150,000 to 200,000 clones, roughly 85% of them seen only once. Germline assignment: CDR1 SGHDN and CDR2 FVKESK. The CDR3 contains 14 residues. V lost 2 bases and J 0 bases, leaving 7 bases between the germline ends. The chain couples TRBV14 to TRBJ1-1; no firm D call. The source was peripheral blood, collected after recovery from COVID-19. This sequence was found in a human donor who had recovered from COVID-19. The CDR3 sequence is CASSQRALNTEAFF. CDR3 coding DNA: TGTGCCAGCAGCCAAAGGGCCTTGAACACTGAAGCTTTCTTT.